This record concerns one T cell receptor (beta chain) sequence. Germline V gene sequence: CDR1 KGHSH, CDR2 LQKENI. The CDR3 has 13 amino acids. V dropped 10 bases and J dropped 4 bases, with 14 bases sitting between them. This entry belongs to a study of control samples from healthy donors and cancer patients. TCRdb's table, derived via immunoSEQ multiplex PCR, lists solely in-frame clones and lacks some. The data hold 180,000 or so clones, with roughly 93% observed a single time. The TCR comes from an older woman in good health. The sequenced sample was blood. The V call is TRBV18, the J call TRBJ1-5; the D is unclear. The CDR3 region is CATTLSENQPQHF. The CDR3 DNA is TGTGCCACCACCCTGTCTGAGAATCAGCCCCAGCATTTT.